This T cell receptor (beta chain) was recovered during a study of T cell responses to AZD1222 COVID-19 vaccine. V lost 3 bases and J lost 7, with 22 bases in between. The CDR3 is 16 amino acids. In germline, CDR1 is LNHNV, CDR2 YYDKDF (reference sequence). Produced via immunoSEQ multiplex PCR; TCRdb's table is partial and in-frame only. The sample contains roughly 120,000 clones, 70% to 90% of which appear only once. The sequence was obtained from an adult in good health. The source was peripheral blood, collected on day 0 of AZD1222 vaccination. The rearrangement joins TRBV15 to TRBJ2-7; D is possibly TRBD1 or TRBD2 (5 bases each). CDR3 nucleotide sequence: TGTGCCACCAGCAGGGGGACGGGCAGGTTTTTCTCGGAGCAGTACTTC. This sequence encodes CATSRGTGRFFSEQYF. Supplemented by reference TRBV15 and TRBJ2-7, the full variable domain reads DAMVIQNPRYQVTQFGKPVTLSCSQTLNHNVMYWYQQKSSQAPKLLFHYYDKDFNNEADTPDNFQSRRPNTSFCFLDIRSPGLGDTAMYLCATSRGTGRFFSEQYFGPGTRLTVT.